Listed here are 24 T cell receptor beta chains from one sample, sequenced in a study of blood T cell repertoires in COVID-19. Sequencing used immunoSEQ multiplex PCR; TCRdb keeps in-frame clones, though not all of them. This repertoire shows over 200,000 clones, approximately 84% found once; its top ten account for 1.9%. The sequencing input was peripheral blood. The source of these receptors is a middle-aged man with active or convalescent COVID-19.

The chain carries TRBV27 and TRBJ2-3; 11 nucleotides align to TRBD2. CDR1 and CDR2 from the germline V gene are MNHEY and SMNVEV (reference sequence). V dropped 3 bases and J dropped 7; count of bases not matched to a gene: 3. The CDR3 is made up of 14 amino acids. The CDR3 DNA reads as TGTGCCAGCAGTTTGGGGACTAGCGGAAATACGCAGTATTTT. This encodes CASSLGTSGNTQYF.

The V gene is TRBV5-1, the J gene TRBJ2-3, with 11 bases that match TRBD2. Germline V gene sequence: CDR1 SGHRS, CDR2 YFSETQ. J lost 0 bases, V lost 4 bases, and 10 bases had no gene match. The CDR3 consists of 18 residues. CDR3 amino acids: CASSQRPSGGSSTDTQYF. The CDR3 region has the DNA TGCGCCAGCAGCCAGAGGCCTAGCGGGGGGAGTAGCACAGATACGCAGTATTTT.

The V gene is TRBV7-9, the J gene TRBJ1-1, with D uncertain. Trimming removed 5 bases at V and 1 base at J, with 14 bases between. The length of the CDR3 is 15 residues. Looked up from germline, CDR1 is SEHNR and CDR2 is FQNEAQ (reference sequence). The CDR3 nucleotides are TGTGCCAGCAGCACCGGGCCGGGAGGGAACACTGAAGCTTTCTTT. This gives the protein CASSTGPGGNTEAFF.

J is TRBJ1-1 and V is TRBV10-2, with D possibly being TRBD1 (5 bases). Germline V lookup: CDR1 WSHSY, CDR2 SAAADI. The CDR3 runs to 13 residues. V was cut by 6 bases and J by 4 bases, with 12 bases left in between. CDR3 nucleotides: TGCGCCAGCAGGGAGGGCGGGGGCACTGAAGCTTTCTTT. Protein sequence: CASREGGGTEAFF.

The rearrangement links TRBV6-5 to TRBJ2-7, with TRBD1 matching over 7 bases. J was trimmed by 1 base and V by 6 bases; bases with no gene match: 9. CDR3 length: 15 amino acids. The V gene's germline CDR1 is MNHEY and CDR2 SVGAGI. CDR3 protein: CASSPDRVGSYEQYF. For the CDR3, the DNA is TGTGCCAGCAGCCCCGACAGGGTGGGTTCCTACGAGCAGTACTTC.

V usage is TRBV11-2 and J usage is TRBJ2-7, with D possibly matching TRBD1 (6 bases). Germline CDR1 is SGHAT and CDR2 is FQNNGV. V lost 4 bases to trimming and J lost 2 bases, with 12 bases between them. The CDR3 has 14 amino acids. The CDR3 loop is CASSSDSYPYEQYF. CDR3 nucleotide sequence: TGTGCCAGCAGCTCGGACAGCTATCCCTACGAGCAGTACTTC. Drawing the rest from reference TRBV11-2 and TRBJ2-7, the complete variable domain is EAGVAQSPRYKIIEKRQSVAFWCNPISGHATLYWYQQILGQGPKLLIQFQNNGVVDDSQLPKDRFSAERLKGVDSTLKIQPAKLEDSAVYLCASSSDSYPYEQYFGPGTRLTVT.

This clone has just a few counts. The V call is TRBV7-8, the J call TRBJ1-5, with D possibly being TRBD1 (6 bases). V was trimmed by 1 base and J by 4 bases, leaving 8 bases between them. Germline V CDR1 and CDR2: SGHVS, FQNEAQ. This CDR3 comprises 14 residues. The CDR3 DNA follows: TGTGCCAGCAGCTTAGACAGGGAGAATCAGCCCCAGCATTTT. Protein product: CASSLDRENQPQHF.

The CDR3 reads CASSYDGTVDSPLHF. In DNA, the CDR3 is TGTGCCAGCAGTTATGATGGGACAGTGGATTCACCCCTCCACTTT. The chain uses TRBV6-6 and TRBJ1-6; TRBD1 agrees at 7 bases. This CDR3 is built from 15 residues. Germline V CDR1 and CDR2: MNHNY, SVGAGI (reference sequence). J lost 8 bases, V lost 3 bases, and 7 bases had no gene match.

This clone is a singleton in its sample. The V and J genes are TRBV6-1 and TRBJ1-5; 7 bases align to TRBD1. J gave up 5 bases and V 2 bases, and 6 bases lay outside the gene matches. Germline V gives CDR1 MNHNS, CDR2 SASEGT. The CDR3 totals 15 residues. The CDR3 sequence: CASSELSRGYQPQHF. DNA of the CDR3: TGTGCCAGCAGTGAACTGTCCAGGGGGTATCAGCCCCAGCATTTT.

About this clone: Different DNA sequences within this sample yield the same CDR3. The V and J genes are TRBV12-3 or TRBV12-4 and TRBJ2-3; the D is unclear. The V and J ends lost 3 bases and 4 bases respectively, with 5 bases between them. This CDR3 region has 12 residues. As DNA, the CDR3 is TGTGCCAGCAGTTTTTATCCAGATACGCAGTATTTT. Translating it yields CASSFYPDTQYF.

The gene calls are TRBV28 and TRBJ2-5, with 7 bases aligning to TRBD1. The trim removed 6 bases at V and 3 bases at J, leaving 16 bases unmatched. The germline gives CDR1 MDHEN, CDR2 SYDVKM. This CDR3 spans 17 amino acids. This CDR3 reads CASSPSARGSLKETQYF. The CDR3 DNA is TGTGCCAGCAGCCCATCGGCCAGGGGGAGCCTTAAAGAGACCCAGTACTTC.

The rearrangement uses TRBV10-3 and TRBJ2-7; 10 nucleotides line up with TRBD1. The V gene's germline CDR1 is ENHRY and CDR2 SYGVKD. The V segment lost 2 bases and the J segment 2 bases; nucleotides outside the gene matches: 6. This CDR3 is 16 amino acids long. The CDR3: CAISEPGQGGTYEQYF. The CDR3 DNA sequence: TGTGCCATCAGTGAGCCCGGACAGGGGGGGACCTACGAGCAGTACTTC.

V gene TRBV9 combines with J gene TRBJ2-2; a weak D match, TRBD1 (6 bases). The V and J ends lost 3 bases and 4 bases respectively, with 16 bases between them. The CDR3 has 16 amino acids. Germline CDR1 reads SGDLS; CDR2 reads YYNGEE. Here the CDR3 DNA reads TGTGCCAGCAGCGATAGTACAGGGCTGGGCACCGGGGAGCTGTTTTTT. Translated, it gives CASSDSTGLGTGELFF.

A note on this clone: One end of the junction is discordant with germline, which a read error may explain. V usage is TRBV7-7 and J usage is TRBJ2-5, with 8 nucleotides matching TRBD2. The CDR3 spans 15 residues. Germline CDR1 is SSHAT and CDR2 is FNYEAQ (reference sequence). The CDR3 sequence is CASSPSTSGQETQYF. CDR3 nucleotides: TGTGCTAGCAGCCCAAGTACTAGCGGCCAAGAGACCCAGTACTTC.

V and J are TRBV27 and TRBJ1-1; a weak D match, TRBD1 (6 bases). V lost 2 bases to trimming and J lost 5 bases, with 12 bases between them. Germline lookup yields CDR1 MNHEY and CDR2 SMNVEV (reference sequence). The CDR3 spans 14 residues. The CDR3 is CASSLNRAATEAFF. CDR3 DNA sequence: TGTGCCAGCAGTTTAAACAGGGCGGCGACTGAAGCTTTCTTT.

The V gene is TRBV5-1, the J gene TRBJ1-1, with D perhaps TRBD1 (5 bases). The CDR3 runs 15 residues. The ends were cut back, 4 bases at V and 6 bases at J, with 19 bases in the middle. The germline V gene has CDR1 SGHRS and CDR2 YFSETQ. CDR3 sequence: CASSRTQGVGAEAFF. CDR3 DNA: TGCGCCAGCAGCCGAACTCAGGGTGTTGGAGCTGAAGCTTTCTTT. Full variable domain (missing parts from reference TRBV5-1 and TRBJ1-1): KAGVTQTPRYLIKTRGQQVTLSCSPISGHRSVSWYQQTPGQGLQFLFEYFSETQRNKGNFPGRFSGRQFSNSRSEMNVSTLELGDSALYLCASSRTQGVGAEAFFGQGTRLTVV.

The chain is built from TRBV27 and TRBJ1-1; the match to TRBD1 covers 12 bases. This CDR3 is 15 amino acids long. V dropped 2 bases and J dropped 6; count of bases not matched to a gene: 4. CDR1 MNHEY and CDR2 SMNVEV come from the germline V gene (reference sequence). CDR3 amino acids: CASSLGTGGLPEAFF. The CDR3 nucleotides are TGTGCCAGCAGTTTAGGGACAGGGGGCTTACCTGAAGCTTTCTTT.

This clone was observed once. The rearrangement joins TRBV11-2 to TRBJ1-1; TRBD1 might be the D (5 bases). V dropped 7 bases and J dropped 0 bases, with 18 bases sitting between them. Germline assignment: CDR1 SGHAT and CDR2 FQNNGV. The CDR3 is 16 amino acids. The CDR3 DNA reads TGTGCCAGCATCTCCTACAGGTACGCGGTGAACACTGAAGCTTTCTTT. It encodes CASISYRYAVNTEAFF.

The chain is built from TRBV25-1 and TRBJ1-4; 8 nucleotides match TRBD1. With V trimmed by 5 bases and J by 7 bases, 9 bases remained unmatched. The CDR3 has 15 residues. Germline V gives CDR1 MGHDK, CDR2 SYGVNS. This CDR3 is CASSNDRGAGEKLFF. The CDR3 DNA reads TGTGCCAGCAGTAACGACAGGGGAGCCGGTGAAAAACTGTTTTTT.

V usage is TRBV12-5 and J usage is TRBJ2-7, with TRBD2 matching over 14 bases. The germline V gene encodes CDR1 LGHNT and CDR2 FRNRAP. The J segment lost 4 bases and the V segment lost 1 base, leaving 18 bases of the junction unmatched. This CDR3 is built from 21 residues. The CDR3 nucleotides are TGTGCTAGTGGTTTGGCCTCACCAACCGGGACTAGCGGGAGACTTTATTACGAGCAGTACTTC. Protein sequence: CASGLASPTGTSGRLYYEQYF.

The chain links TRBV28 to TRBJ1-5, with 9 bases identical to TRBD1. The length of the CDR3 is 13 residues. The V gene end was trimmed by 10 bases and the J gene end by 4 bases; junction bases not matched to a gene: 5. Germline lookup yields CDR1 MDHEN and CDR2 SYDVKM. The CDR3 DNA is TGTGCCACACAGGGGGCCAATAATCAGCCCCAGCATTTT. The encoded protein is CATQGANNQPQHF.

The chain couples TRBV3-1 (or the pseudogene TRBV3-2) to TRBJ2-7; 7 nucleotides agree with TRBD2. Germline values: CDR1 LGHDT, CDR2 YNNKEL (reference sequence). The CDR3 has 14 amino acids. V lost 1 base to trimming and J lost 7 bases; unmatched junction nucleotides: 7. The CDR3 DNA reads TGTGCCAGCAGCCAAGTCGCACTAGCGCGAGAGCAGTACTTC. Translated: CASSQVALAREQYF.

The V gene is TRBV25-1, the J gene TRBJ1-2, with 8 bases that match TRBD1. J gave up 8 bases and V 3 bases, and 5 bases lay outside the gene matches. The CDR3 runs to 13 residues. Germline CDR1 and CDR2: MGHDK and SYGVNS. CDR3: CASSDQGALGYTF. DNA for the CDR3: TGTGCCAGCAGTGATCAGGGGGCGCTGGGCTACACCTTC.

This chain connects TRBV5-5 to TRBJ2-2; D remains unclear. V was trimmed by 0 bases and J by 8 bases, leaving 5 bases between them. CDR1 is SGHKS, CDR2 YYEKEE, per germline (reference sequence). This CDR3 comprises 12 residues. CDR3 DNA: TGTGCCAGCAGCTTGGGTTCTGGGGAGCTGTTTTTT. Amino acid sequence: CASSLGSGELFF.